This is a list of T cell receptor beta chains from one sample in a study of CD8+ T cells in alopecia areata. Measured with immunoSEQ multiplex PCR; TCRdb has only the in-frame clones, and not every one. The repertoire consists of about 110,000 clones, with approximately 59% occurring once and the leading ten covering about 20%. Sequencing was carried out using CD8+ T cells sorted from blood. The receptors come from a human donor in good health. Both conserved end residues are trimmed from each CDR3. Fields, in order: V gene, J gene, CDR3 length, CDR3 protein.

TRBV7-8	TRBJ2-5	16	ASSLIPGQGSPQETQY
TRBV5-6	TRBJ1-5	11	ASSEGSNQPQH
TRBV7-2	TRBJ2-5	15	ASSLDMAGSSQETQY
TRBV13	TRBJ1-6	10	ASSPSGSPLH
TRBV5-6	TRBJ1-4	11	ASSLGSGAKLF
TRBV9	TRBJ2-2	11	ASTTLPTGELF
TRBV7-9	TRBJ2-6	17	ASSPGRGAHLSGANVLT
TRBV11-2	TRBJ2-7	11	ASSLGSWGEQY
TRBV9	TRBJ2-7	14	ASSVASGAASYEQY
TRBV5-1	TRBJ2-7	11	ASSHGLNYEQY
TRBV5-1	TRBJ2-7	11	ASSPRLYYEQY
TRBV7-9	TRBJ1-1	13	ASSPPAGVGSEAF
TRBV15	TRBJ2-7	12	ATSSEGQGHEQY
TRBV29-1	TRBJ2-1	12	SVAGTSLGGEQF
TRBV11-2	TRBJ2-6	15	ASSLGWDRARANVLT
TRBV28	TRBJ1-6	12	ASSLWMGHSPLH
TRBV19	TRBJ1-1	10	ASNNLNTEAF
TRBV7-8	TRBJ2-2	10	ASSSGAGELF
TRBV6-6	TRBJ2-5	12	ASSYEGTGQTQY
TRBV5-6	TRBJ2-3	12	ASSLATGTDTQY
TRBV7-3	TRBJ1-4	13	ASSLSNGPGEKLF
TRBV15	TRBJ1-1	13	ATSRGTDSNTEAF
TRBV7-9	TRBJ1-2	10	ASGDRDDGYT
TRBV28	TRBJ1-2	12	ASRLSGRSYGYT
TRBV7-9	TRBJ2-5	12	ASSLGQGKETQY
TRBV7-9	TRBJ2-7	12	ASSLGSQAYEQY
TRBV5-6	TRBJ1-2	13	ASSLGQGRGYGYT
TRBV4-1	TRBJ2-7	14	ASSQATDRTDYEQY
TRBV5-6	TRBJ2-3	12	ASTGLSSTDTQY
TRBV7-2	TRBJ2-7	12	ASSSGVSHYEQY
TRBV30	TRBJ2-5	12	AWNDRGRQETQY